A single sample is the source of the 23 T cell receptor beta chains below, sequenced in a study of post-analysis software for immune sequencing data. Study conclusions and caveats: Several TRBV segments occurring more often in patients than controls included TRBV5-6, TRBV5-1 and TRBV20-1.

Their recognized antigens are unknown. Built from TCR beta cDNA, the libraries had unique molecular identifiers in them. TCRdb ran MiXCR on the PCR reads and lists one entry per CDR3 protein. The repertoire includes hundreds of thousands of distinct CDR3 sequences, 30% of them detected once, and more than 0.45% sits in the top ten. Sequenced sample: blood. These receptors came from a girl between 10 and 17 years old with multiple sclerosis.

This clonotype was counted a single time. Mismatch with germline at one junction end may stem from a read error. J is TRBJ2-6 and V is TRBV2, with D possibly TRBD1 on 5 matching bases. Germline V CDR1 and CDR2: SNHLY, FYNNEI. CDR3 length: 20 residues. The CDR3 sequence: CASSGIGPKGLLSGANVLAF. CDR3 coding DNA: TGTGCCAGCAGTGGGATAGGGCCAAAAGGTCTGCTCTCTGGGGCCAACGTCCTGGCTTTC.

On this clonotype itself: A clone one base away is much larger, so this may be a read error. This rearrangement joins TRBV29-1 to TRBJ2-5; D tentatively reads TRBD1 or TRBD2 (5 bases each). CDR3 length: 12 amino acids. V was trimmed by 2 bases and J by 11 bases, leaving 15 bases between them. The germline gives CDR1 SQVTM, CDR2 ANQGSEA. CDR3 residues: CSVELGTAEQYF. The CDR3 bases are TGCAGCGTTGAACTCGGGACCGCGGAGCAGTACTTC.

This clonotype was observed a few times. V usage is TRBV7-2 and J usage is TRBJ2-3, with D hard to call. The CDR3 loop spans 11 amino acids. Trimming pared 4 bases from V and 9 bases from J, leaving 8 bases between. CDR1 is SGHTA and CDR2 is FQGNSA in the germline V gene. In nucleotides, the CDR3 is TGTGCCAGCAGCTCAGGATTAACGCAGTATTTT. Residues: CASSSGLTQYF.

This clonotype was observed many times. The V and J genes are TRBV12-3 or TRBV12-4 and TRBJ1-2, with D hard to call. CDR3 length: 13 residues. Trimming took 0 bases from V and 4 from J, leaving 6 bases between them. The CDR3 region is CASSLASPYGYTF. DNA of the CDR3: TGTGCCAGCAGTTTAGCGTCTCCCTATGGCTACACCTTC.

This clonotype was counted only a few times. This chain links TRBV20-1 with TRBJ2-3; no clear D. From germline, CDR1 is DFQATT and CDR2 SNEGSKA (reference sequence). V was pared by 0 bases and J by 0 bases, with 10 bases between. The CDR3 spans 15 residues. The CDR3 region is CSARDLGYSTDTQYF. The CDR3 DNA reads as TGCAGTGCTAGAGATCTGGGGTACAGCACAGATACGCAGTATTTT.

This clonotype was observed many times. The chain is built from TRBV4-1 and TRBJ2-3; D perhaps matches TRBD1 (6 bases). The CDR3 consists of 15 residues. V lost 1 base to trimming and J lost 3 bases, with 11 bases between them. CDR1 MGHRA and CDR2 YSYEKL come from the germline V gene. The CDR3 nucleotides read TGCGCCAGCAGCCAAGCAGGGGCTCGGACAGATACGCAGTATTTT. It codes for CASSQAGARTDTQYF.

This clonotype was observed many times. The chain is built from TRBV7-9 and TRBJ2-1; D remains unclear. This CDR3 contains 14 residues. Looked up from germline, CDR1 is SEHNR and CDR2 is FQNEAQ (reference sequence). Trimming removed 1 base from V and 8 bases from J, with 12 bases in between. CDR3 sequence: CASSLVGGIDEQFF. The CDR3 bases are TGTGCCAGCAGCTTAGTTGGTGGGATCGATGAGCAGTTCTTC.

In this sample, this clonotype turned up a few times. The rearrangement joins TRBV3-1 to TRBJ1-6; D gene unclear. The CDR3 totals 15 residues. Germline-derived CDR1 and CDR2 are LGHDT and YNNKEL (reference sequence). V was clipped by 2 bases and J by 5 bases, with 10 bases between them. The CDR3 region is CASSQWGRNNSPLHF. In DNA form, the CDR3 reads TGTGCCAGCAGCCAATGGGGAAGAAATAATTCACCCCTCCACTTT.

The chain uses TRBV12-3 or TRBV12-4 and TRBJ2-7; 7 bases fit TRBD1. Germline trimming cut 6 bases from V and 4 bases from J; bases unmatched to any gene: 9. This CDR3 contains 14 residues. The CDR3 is CASSPGQDSYEQYF. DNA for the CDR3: TGTGCCAGCAGCCCCGGACAGGACTCATACGAGCAGTACTTC.

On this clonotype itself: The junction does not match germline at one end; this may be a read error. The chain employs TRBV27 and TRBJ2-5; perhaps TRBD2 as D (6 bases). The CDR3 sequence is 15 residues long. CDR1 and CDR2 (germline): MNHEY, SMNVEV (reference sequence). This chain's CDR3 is CASRSSVGRQETRYF. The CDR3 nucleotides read TGTGCCAGCAGATCTAGCGTAGGACGGCAAGAGACCCGGTACTTC.

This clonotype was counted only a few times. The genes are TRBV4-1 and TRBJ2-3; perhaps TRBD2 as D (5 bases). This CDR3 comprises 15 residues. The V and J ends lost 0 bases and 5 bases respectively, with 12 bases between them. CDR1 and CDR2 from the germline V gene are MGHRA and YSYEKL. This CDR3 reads CASSQEYYAGDTQYF. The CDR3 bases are TGCGCCAGCAGCCAAGAGTACTACGCGGGAGATACGCAGTATTTT.

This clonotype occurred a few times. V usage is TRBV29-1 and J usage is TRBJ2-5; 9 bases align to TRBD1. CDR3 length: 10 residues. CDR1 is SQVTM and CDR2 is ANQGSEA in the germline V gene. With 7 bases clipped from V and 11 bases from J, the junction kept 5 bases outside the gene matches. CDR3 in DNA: TGCAGCGCACAGGGGGCAGAACAGTACTTC. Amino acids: CSAQGAEQYF.

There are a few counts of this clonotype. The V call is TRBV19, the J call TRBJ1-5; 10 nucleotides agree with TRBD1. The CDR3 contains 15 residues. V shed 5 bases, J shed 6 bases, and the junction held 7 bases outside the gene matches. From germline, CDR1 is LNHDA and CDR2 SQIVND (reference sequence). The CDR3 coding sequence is TGTGCCAGTAGTCTCCGAGACAGGGGGCGTCAGCCCCAGCATTTT. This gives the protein CASSLRDRGRQPQHF.

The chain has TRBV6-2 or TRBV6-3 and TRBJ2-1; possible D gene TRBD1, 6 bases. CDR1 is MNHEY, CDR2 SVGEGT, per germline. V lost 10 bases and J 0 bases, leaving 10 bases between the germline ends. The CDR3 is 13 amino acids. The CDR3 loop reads CATRGVSYNEQFF. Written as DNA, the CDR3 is TGTGCCACCAGGGGCGTCTCCTACAATGAGCAGTTCTTC.

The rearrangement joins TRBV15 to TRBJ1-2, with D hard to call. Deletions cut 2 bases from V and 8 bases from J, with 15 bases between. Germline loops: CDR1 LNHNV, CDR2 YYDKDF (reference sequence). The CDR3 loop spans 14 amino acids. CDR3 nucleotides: TGTGCCACCAGCAGACCTGCTCTGGAACCCGGCTACACCTTC. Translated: CATSRPALEPGYTF.

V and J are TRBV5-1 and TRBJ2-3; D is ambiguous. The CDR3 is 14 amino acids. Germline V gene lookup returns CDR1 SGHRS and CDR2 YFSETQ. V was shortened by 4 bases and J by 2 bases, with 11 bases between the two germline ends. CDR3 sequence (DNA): TGCGCCAGCAGCACGGTATTGGACACAGATACGCAGTATTTT. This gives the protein CASSTVLDTDTQYF.

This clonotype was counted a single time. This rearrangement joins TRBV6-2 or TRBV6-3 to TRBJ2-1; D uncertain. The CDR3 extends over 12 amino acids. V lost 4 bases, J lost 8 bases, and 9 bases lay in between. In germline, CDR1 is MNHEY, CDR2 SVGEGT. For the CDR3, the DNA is TGTGCCAGCAGTTTGTCAGAACATGAGCAGTTCTTC. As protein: CASSLSEHEQFF.

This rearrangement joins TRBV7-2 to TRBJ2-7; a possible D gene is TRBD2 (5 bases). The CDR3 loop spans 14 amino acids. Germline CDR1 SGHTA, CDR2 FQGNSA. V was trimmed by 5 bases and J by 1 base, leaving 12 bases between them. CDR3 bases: TGTGCCAGCAGCAACCGTCGGGGTTCCTACGAGCAGTACTTC. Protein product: CASSNRRGSYEQYF.

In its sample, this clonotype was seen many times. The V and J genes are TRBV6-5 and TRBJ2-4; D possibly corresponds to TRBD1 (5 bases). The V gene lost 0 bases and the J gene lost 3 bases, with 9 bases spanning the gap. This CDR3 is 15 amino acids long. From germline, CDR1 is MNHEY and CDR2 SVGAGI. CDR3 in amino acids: CASSYSSQGKNIQYF. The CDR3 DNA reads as TGTGCCAGCAGTTACTCGTCTCAGGGCAAAAACATTCAGTACTTC.

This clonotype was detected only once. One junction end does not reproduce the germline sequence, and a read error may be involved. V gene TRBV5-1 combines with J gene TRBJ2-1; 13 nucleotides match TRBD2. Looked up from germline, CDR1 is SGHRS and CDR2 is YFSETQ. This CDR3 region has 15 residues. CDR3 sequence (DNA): TGCGCCGGCAGCCCGGGACTAGCGGGATACAATGAGCAGTTCTTC. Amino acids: CAGSPGLAGYNEQFF.

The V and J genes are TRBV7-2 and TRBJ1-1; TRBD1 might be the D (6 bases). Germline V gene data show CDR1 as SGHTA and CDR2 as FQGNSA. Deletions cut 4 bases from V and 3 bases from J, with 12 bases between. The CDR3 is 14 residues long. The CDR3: CASSWRTADTEAFF. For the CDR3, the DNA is TGTGCCAGCAGCTGGCGGACAGCTGACACTGAAGCTTTCTTT. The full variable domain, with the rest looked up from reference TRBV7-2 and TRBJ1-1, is GAGVSQSPSNKVTEKGKDVELRCDPISGHTALYWYRQSLGQGLEFLIYFQGNSAPDKSGLPSDRFSAERTGGSVSTLTIQRTQQEDSAVYLCASSWRTADTEAFFGQGTRLTVV.

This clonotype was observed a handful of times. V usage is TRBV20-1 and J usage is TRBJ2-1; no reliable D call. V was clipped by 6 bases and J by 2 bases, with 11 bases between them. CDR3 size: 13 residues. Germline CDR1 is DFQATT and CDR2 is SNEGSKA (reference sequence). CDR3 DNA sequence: TGCAGTGCCAAAAAAGGTACCTACAATGAGCAGTTCTTC. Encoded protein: CSAKKGTYNEQFF.

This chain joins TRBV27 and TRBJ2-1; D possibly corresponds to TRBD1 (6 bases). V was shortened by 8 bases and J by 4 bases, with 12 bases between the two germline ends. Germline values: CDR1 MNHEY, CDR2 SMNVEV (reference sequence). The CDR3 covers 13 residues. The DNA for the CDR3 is TGTGCCAGCCGGACAGCAGGTTACAATGAGCAGTTCTTC. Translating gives CASRTAGYNEQFF.